This entry lists 30 T cell receptor beta chains sequenced from one sample in a study of regulatory T cells in long-lasting Graves disease. The time point: newly diagnosed GD, antithyroid drugs for less than 3 months. With RNA extracted from PBMCs as input, the TCR library was made. Through Arm-PCR of CDR3 regions and iRepertoire HTBI primers, TCR beta libraries were built. TCRdb re-derived calls from the multiplex PCR reads in MiXCR, one entry per CDR3 protein. The repertoire holds more than 300,000 distinct CDR3 sequences, with around 15% as singletons. The same sample was also studied in work on T cells in Graves' hyperthyroidism and ophthalmopathy.

The specimen was peripheral blood mononuclear cells (PBMCs), collected at new diagnosis, from a patient treated with antithyroid drugs. These TCRs come from a woman aged 18 to 35 with Graves disease.

This clonotype was counted only a few times. This chain joins TRBV6-1 and TRBJ2-2; D possibly corresponds to TRBD1 (6 bases). Germline CDR1 and CDR2: MNHNS and SASEGT. This CDR3 contains 13 residues. Deletions cut 5 bases from V and 8 bases from J, with 12 bases between. The CDR3, as DNA: TGTGCCAGCAGTTCAGGGGCAGGTGGGGAGCTGTTTTTT. Amino acid sequence: CASSSGAGGELFF.

This clonotype showed up many times. J is TRBJ1-1 and V is TRBV15; D unclear. Per germline, CDR1 LNHNV and CDR2 YYDKDF (reference sequence). The CDR3 runs 15 residues. Between the trimmed V and J ends, which lost 3 bases and 0 bases, there was a span of 11 bases. CDR3 sequence reads: CATSRDGSMNTEAFF. CDR3 in DNA: TGTGCCACCAGCAGGGACGGGTCCATGAACACTGAAGCTTTCTTT. The entire variable domain, with the rest obtained from reference TRBV15 and TRBJ1-1, is as follows: DAMVIQNPRYQVTQFGKPVTLSCSQTLNHNVMYWYQQKSSQAPKLLFHYYDKDFNNEADTPDNFQSRRPNTSFCFLDIRSPGLGDTAMYLCATSRDGSMNTEAFFGQGTRLTVV.

The rearrangement joins TRBV5-6 to TRBJ2-3; the D call may be TRBD1 or TRBD2 (5 bases each). Trimming removed 4 bases from V and 1 base from J, with 22 bases in between. The CDR3 runs to 18 residues. In germline, CDR1 is SGHDT, CDR2 YYEEEE. CDR3 in DNA: TGTGCCAGCAGCCCACCTTGGTCGGGGCACACTGGCACAGATACGCAGTATTTT. Translating it yields CASSPPWSGHTGTDTQYF. The full variable domain, completed using reference TRBV5-6 and TRBJ2-3, is DAGVTQSPTHLIKTRGQQVTLRCSPKSGHDTVSWYQQALGQGPQFIFQYYEEEERQRGNFPDRFSGHQFPNYSSELNVNALLLGDSALYLCASSPPWSGHTGTDTQYFGPGTRLTVL.

In its sample, this clonotype was seen many times. The CDR3 is CSGAGLAGGVEQFF. For the CDR3, the DNA is TGCAGCGGGGCTGGCCTAGCGGGAGGGGTTGAGCAGTTCTTC. This chain uses TRBV29-1 with TRBJ2-1, with 12 nucleotides matching TRBD2. V lost 7 bases, J lost 9 bases, and 10 bases stayed unmatched. This CDR3 has 14 amino acids. Per the germline V gene, CDR1 is SQVTM and CDR2 is ANQGSEA.

The J gene is TRBJ2-1, the V gene TRBV5-4; 8 bases are a match to TRBD1. There are 15 residues in the CDR3. V lost 5 bases and J lost 5; bases outside the gene matches: 9. Germline values: CDR1 SGHNT, CDR2 YYREEE (reference sequence). The CDR3 spells CASRVGQGAHNEQFF. The CDR3 coding sequence is TGTGCCAGCAGGGTGGGGCAGGGGGCCCACAATGAGCAGTTCTTC.

This clonotype showed up many times. This rearrangement joins TRBV3-1 to TRBJ2-6; D gene unclear. This CDR3 is built from 15 residues. Germline CDR1 LGHDT, CDR2 YNNKEL (reference sequence). Trimming stripped 2 bases from V and 4 bases from J, with 9 bases between. The CDR3 sequence: CASSQSGSGANVLTF. For the CDR3, the DNA is TGTGCCAGCAGCCAATCCGGATCCGGGGCCAACGTCCTGACTTTC.

The genes are TRBV13 and TRBJ2-7; TRBD2 agrees at 10 bases. With V trimmed by 5 bases and J by 7 bases, 8 bases remained unmatched. CDR3 length equals 14 residues. Per germline, CDR1 PRHDT and CDR2 FYEKMQ (reference sequence). This CDR3 reads CASSTSGGANEQYF. CDR3 DNA sequence: TGTGCCAGCAGCACAAGCGGGGGGGCCAATGAGCAGTACTTC.

The chain links TRBV9 to TRBJ2-7; a possible D gene is TRBD1 (6 bases). The length of the CDR3 is 14 residues. Trimming shortened V by 4 bases and J by 2 bases, and 13 bases separated the two germline ends. Germline assignment: CDR1 SGDLS and CDR2 YYNGEE. The CDR3 reads CASSPDRIPYEQYF. The CDR3 bases are TGTGCCAGCAGCCCCGACAGGATCCCCTACGAGCAGTACTTC. The complete variable domain, with remaining parts taken from reference TRBV9 and TRBJ2-7, reads DSGVTQTPKHLITATGQRVTLRCSPRSGDLSVYWYQQSLDQGLQFLIQYYNGEERAKGNILERFSAQQFPDLHSELNLSSLELGDSALYFCASSPDRIPYEQYFGPGTRLTVT.

V usage is TRBV24-1 and J usage is TRBJ1-1; 8 nucleotides align to TRBD1. The V segment lost 3 bases and the J segment 8 bases; nucleotides outside the gene matches: 4. Germline V gives CDR1 KGHDR, CDR2 SFDVKD. This CDR3 contains 13 residues. The CDR3 bases are TGTGCCACCAGTGATCCGGGACAGGCAGAAGCTTTCTTT. Protein product: CATSDPGQAEAFF.

This clonotype was picked up many times. The CDR3 bases are TGCGCCAGCAGCCCGGCGGCTAGCGGGAGGCCGGGCGAGCAGTACTTC. Translation: CASSPAASGRPGEQYF. The V gene is TRBV5-1, the J gene TRBJ2-7; TRBD2 aligns across 11 bases. This CDR3 region has 16 residues. The V gene end was trimmed by 4 bases and the J gene end by 6 bases; junction bases not matched to a gene: 12. Germline values: CDR1 SGHRS, CDR2 YFSETQ.

This clonotype was counted a few times. This rearrangement joins TRBV28 to TRBJ1-6; D unclear. Germline V gene sequence: CDR1 MDHEN, CDR2 SYDVKM. V was trimmed by 3 bases and J by 7 bases, leaving 10 bases between them. The CDR3 sequence is 14 residues long. The CDR3 region has the DNA TGTGCCAGCAGTTTGGATGAGTGGAATTCACCCCTCCACTTT. It yields the protein CASSLDEWNSPLHF.

This clonotype occurred a few times. The V call is TRBV6-1, the J call TRBJ2-2; a possible D gene is TRBD1 (6 bases). The V end lost 7 bases, the J end lost 6 bases, and 15 bases lay between the germline ends. This CDR3 is built from 14 residues. Germline values: CDR1 MNHNS, CDR2 SASEGT. Written as DNA, the CDR3 is TGTGCCAGCACTCAGGGGTGGCGCGCCGGGGAGCTGTTTTTT. It specifies CASTQGWRAGELFF.

This clonotype came up a few times. The rearrangement uses TRBV29-1 and TRBJ2-2; 7 bases fit TRBD2. CDR3 length equals 17 residues. The germline CDR1 and CDR2 sequences are SQVTM and ANQGSEA. V lost 0 bases, J lost 7 bases, and 14 bases stayed unmatched. Here the CDR3 reads CSVEDLGGRGASGELFF. For the CDR3, the DNA is TGCAGCGTTGAAGATTTGGGCGGGAGAGGCGCAAGCGGGGAGCTGTTTTTT.

This clonotype was counted ten times or more. The rearrangement uses TRBV20-1 and TRBJ2-1; TRBD1 matches at 7 bases. Trimming at V came to 6 bases and at J to 4 bases, leaving 9 bases not matched to a gene. Germline V CDR1 and CDR2: DFQATT, SNEGSKA (reference sequence). This CDR3 has 14 residues. The CDR3 loop is CSASGTARYNEQFF. The DNA of the CDR3 is TGCAGTGCCTCCGGGACAGCGAGATACAATGAGCAGTTCTTC.

Remarks on this clonotype: Since a much larger clone is just one base distant, this may be a read error. J is TRBJ2-7 and V is TRBV6-1; the match to TRBD1 covers 10 bases. The CDR3 consists of 14 residues. Germline V lookup: CDR1 MNHNS, CDR2 SASEGT. Trimming at V came to 6 bases and at J to 6 bases, leaving 8 bases not matched to a gene. The CDR3, as DNA: TGTGCCAGCAGGACCCGGGACAGGGGCTGCGAGCAGTACTTC. Encoded protein: CASRTRDRGCEQYF.

This clonotype appeared a few times. The V call is TRBV6-1, the J call TRBJ1-5; D is possibly TRBD1 (6 bases). The CDR3 is 17 residues long. CDR1 is MNHNS and CDR2 is SASEGT in the germline V gene. V was clipped by 6 bases and J by 6 bases, with 24 bases between them. CDR3 nucleotides: TGTGCCAGCAGCAACGGAAAGGGTCAGGGGTCTGGTCAGCCCCAGCATTTT. It specifies CASSNGKGQGSGQPQHF.

V gene TRBV7-8 combines with J gene TRBJ1-6; 7 nucleotides line up with TRBD1. The CDR3 has 17 amino acids. Germline CDR1 is SGHVS and CDR2 is FQNEAQ. The ends lost 6 bases at V and 7 bases at J; junction bases unmatched: 15. CDR3 protein: CASSYPQGQPQNSPLHF. The CDR3 DNA reads as TGTGCCAGCAGTTATCCTCAGGGACAGCCCCAAAATTCACCCCTCCACTTT.

This clonotype was counted ten times or more. The rearrangement joins TRBV5-1 to TRBJ2-3; maybe TRBD2 (5 bases). The CDR3 totals 12 residues. Germline CDR1 SGHRS, CDR2 YFSETQ. The V end lost 4 bases, the J end lost 7 bases, and 10 bases lay between the germline ends. CDR3 amino acids: CASSGGSHTQYF. CDR3 coding DNA: TGCGCCAGCAGCGGCGGGTCCCATACGCAGTATTTT.

This clonotype was picked up a small number of times. This may come from a read error, since a much larger clone is one base off. The V call is TRBV7-3, the J call TRBJ2-3; D is perhaps TRBD1 (6 bases). V lost 2 bases, J lost 5 bases, and 11 bases lay in between. Germline V gene lookup returns CDR1 SGHTA and CDR2 FQGTGA. The CDR3 is 14 residues long. The CDR3 nucleotides are TGTGCCAGCAGCTTATTGGGGGCCATAGATACGCAGTATTTT. Its protein is CASSLLGAIDTQYF.

This clonotype was detected many times. This chain links TRBV5-1 with TRBJ2-5; D is unclear. This CDR3 has 13 amino acids. From germline, CDR1 is SGHRS and CDR2 YFSETQ. V was shortened by 4 bases and J by 5 bases, with 12 bases between the two germline ends. In DNA, the CDR3 is TGCGCCAGCAGCCTTGGTGCTCGGGAGACCCAGTACTTC. Protein sequence: CASSLGARETQYF.

The chain employs TRBV14 and TRBJ1-3; D call uncertain. Germline V gene sequence: CDR1 SGHDN, CDR2 FVKESK. The CDR3 sequence is 16 residues long. Trimming took 4 bases from V and 0 from J, leaving 13 bases between them. DNA for the CDR3: TGTGCCAGCAGCCCCTTCGGACCGAGCTCTGGAAACACCATATATTTT. Translating gives CASSPFGPSSGNTIYF.

This clonotype was recorded many times. This rearrangement joins TRBV5-1 to TRBJ2-2; D may be TRBD1 or TRBD2 (5 bases each). The CDR3 spans 17 residues. CDR1 is SGHRS, CDR2 YFSETQ, per germline. The germline V and J ends were trimmed by 7 bases and 0 bases, with 19 bases remaining between them. The CDR3 loop reads CASGRRPGPTNTGELFF. The CDR3 DNA reads as TGCGCCAGCGGACGACGGCCGGGGCCGACGAACACCGGGGAGCTGTTTTTT.

This clonotype has ten or more counts. This chain uses TRBV6-1 with TRBJ2-5; D gene ambiguous. Germline loops: CDR1 MNHNS, CDR2 SASEGT. V was trimmed by 5 bases and J by 0 bases, leaving 10 bases between them. The CDR3 loop spans 14 amino acids. CDR3 residues: CASSLNQYQETQYF. CDR3 bases: TGTGCCAGCAGTCTTAACCAGTACCAAGAGACCCAGTACTTC.

J is TRBJ2-5 and V is TRBV6-4; no clear D gene. CDR3 size: 13 residues. The V gene's germline CDR1 is MRHNA and CDR2 SNTAGT. Trimming pared 6 bases from V and 2 bases from J, leaving 10 bases between. CDR3 loop: CASRYADQETQYF. CDR3 nucleotides: TGTGCCAGCAGATACGCGGATCAAGAGACCCAGTACTTC.

This clonotype was seen many times. V usage is TRBV5-5 and J usage is TRBJ1-5; D is unclear. CDR3 length: 15 residues. V dropped 4 bases and J dropped 3 bases, with 14 bases sitting between them. Germline V gives CDR1 SGHKS, CDR2 YYEKEE (reference sequence). CDR3 nucleotides: TGTGCCAGCAGCCAAACCGGACGGCTCAATCAGCCCCAGCATTTT. Translation gives CASSQTGRLNQPQHF.

The chain links TRBV19 to TRBJ1-1, with 9 bases lining up with TRBD1. The trim removed 6 bases at V and 6 bases at J, leaving 5 bases unmatched. Germline V gene lookup returns CDR1 LNHDA and CDR2 SQIVND (reference sequence). The CDR3 loop spans 13 amino acids. The CDR3 DNA is TGTGCCAGTAGGGACAGGGGCGTCCCTGAAGCTTTCTTT. Its translation: CASRDRGVPEAFF.

The chain is built from TRBV9 and TRBJ2-7; D is perhaps TRBD1 or TRBD2 (5 bases each). The CDR3 is made up of 15 amino acids. The ends were cut back, 0 bases at V and 3 bases at J, with 13 bases in the middle. Germline V gene data show CDR1 as SGDLS and CDR2 as YYNGEE. The CDR3 loop is CASSVGGSGIYEQYF. In DNA form, the CDR3 reads TGTGCCAGCAGCGTAGGGGGGTCTGGAATCTACGAGCAGTACTTC.

This clonotype was detected many times. This rearrangement joins TRBV30 to TRBJ1-1; D might be TRBD1 (5 bases). Per germline, CDR1 GTSNPN and CDR2 SVGIG (reference sequence). The CDR3 covers 12 residues. V lost 3 bases, J lost 5 bases, and 10 bases lay in between. The CDR3 sequence is CAWRSGRTEAFF. In DNA, the CDR3 is TGTGCCTGGAGGTCAGGGAGGACTGAAGCTTTCTTT.

This clonotype was detected only a few times. Since a much larger clone is just one base distant, this may be a read error. V and J are TRBV20-1 and TRBJ2-3, with TRBD2 matching over 11 bases. Germline V CDR1 and CDR2: DFQATT, SNEGSKA (reference sequence). The CDR3 extends over 13 amino acids. V was pared by 5 bases and J by 8 bases, with 6 bases of the junction left unmatched. The CDR3: CSASGTSGGTQYF. The CDR3 DNA is TGCAGTGCTTCCGGGACTAGCGGAGGTACGCAGTATTTT.

This clonotype was counted ten times or more. Its ends do not fully match the called genes, so a read error is possible. This chain joins TRBV5-1 and TRBJ2-3; a possible D gene is TRBD1 (5 bases). The CDR3 is made up of 15 amino acids. Germline CDR1 is SGHRS and CDR2 is YFSETQ. CDR3 coding DNA: TGTGCCAGCAGCTTAGGGGCGTCTAGCACAGATACGCAGTATTTT. The encoded protein is CASSLGASSTDTQYF.